The sequence of this TCR beta chain was determined in a study of T cells in Graves' hyperthyroidism and ophthalmopathy. This clonotype has only a few counts. V lost 0 bases and J lost 5, with 26 bases in between. The CDR3 consists of 19 residues. CDR1 WSHSY and CDR2 SAAADI come from the germline V gene. Researchers took RNA transcripts and amplified the TCR beta CDR3 regions from them. The HTBI primer set drove a first-round RT-PCR of the TCR CDR3. TCRdb called the multiplex PCR reads again in MiXCR, with one record for every CDR3 protein. Of hundreds of thousands of distinct CDR3 sequences listed, 38% are singletons.

The sequenced material came from blood. V gene TRBV10-2 combines with J gene TRBJ2-7, with D possibly being TRBD1 or TRBD2 (5 bases each). This sequence originates from a man younger than 35 with Graves' hyperthyroidism. In DNA form, the CDR3 reads TGCGCCAGCAGTGAGTCCATATATGGCCGGGGTCTTACAGGCCACGAGCAGTACTTC. Translating it yields CASSESIYGRGLTGHEQYF.